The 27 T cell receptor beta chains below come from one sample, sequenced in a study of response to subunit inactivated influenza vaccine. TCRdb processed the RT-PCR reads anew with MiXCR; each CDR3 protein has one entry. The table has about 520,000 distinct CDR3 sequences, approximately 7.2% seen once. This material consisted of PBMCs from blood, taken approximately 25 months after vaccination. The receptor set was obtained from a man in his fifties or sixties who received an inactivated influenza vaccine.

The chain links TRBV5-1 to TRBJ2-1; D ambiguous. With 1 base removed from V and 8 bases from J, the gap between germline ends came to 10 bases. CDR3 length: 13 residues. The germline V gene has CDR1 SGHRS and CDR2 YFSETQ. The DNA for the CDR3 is TGCGCCAGCAGCTTGTGGTCTGGGGATGAGCAGTTCTTC. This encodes CASSLWSGDEQFF.

The CDR3: CASSLGDSFSYEQYF. The CDR3 DNA is TGCGCCAGCAGCTTGGGGGACAGCTTCTCCTACGAGCAGTACTTC. The gene calls are TRBV5-1 and TRBJ2-7; 7 bases agree with TRBD1. The CDR3 extends over 15 amino acids. The V and J ends lost 0 bases and 0 bases, in that order; junction bases with no gene match: 3. The germline V gene encodes CDR1 SGHRS and CDR2 YFSETQ.

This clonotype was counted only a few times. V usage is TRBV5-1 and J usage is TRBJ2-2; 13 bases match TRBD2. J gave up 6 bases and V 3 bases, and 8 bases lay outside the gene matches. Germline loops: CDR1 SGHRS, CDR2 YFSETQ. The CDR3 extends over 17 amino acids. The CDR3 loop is CASSSRGLAGDPGELFF. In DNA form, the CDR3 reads TGCGCCAGCAGCTCCCGAGGACTAGCGGGGGATCCCGGGGAGCTGTTTTTT.

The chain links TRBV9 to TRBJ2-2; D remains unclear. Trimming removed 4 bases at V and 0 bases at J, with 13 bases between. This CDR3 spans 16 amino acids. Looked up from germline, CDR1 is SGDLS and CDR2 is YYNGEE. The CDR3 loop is CASSSRTVANTGELFF. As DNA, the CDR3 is TGTGCCAGCAGCTCCCGTACAGTAGCGAACACCGGGGAGCTGTTTTTT.

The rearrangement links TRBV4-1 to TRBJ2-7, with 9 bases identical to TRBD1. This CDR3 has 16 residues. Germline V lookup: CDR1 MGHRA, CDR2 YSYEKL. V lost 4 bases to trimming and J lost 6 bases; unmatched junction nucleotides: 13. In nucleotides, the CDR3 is TGCGCCAGCAGCCTACGCTTGGACAGGGGATCACCCGAGCAGTACTTC. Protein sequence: CASSLRLDRGSPEQYF.

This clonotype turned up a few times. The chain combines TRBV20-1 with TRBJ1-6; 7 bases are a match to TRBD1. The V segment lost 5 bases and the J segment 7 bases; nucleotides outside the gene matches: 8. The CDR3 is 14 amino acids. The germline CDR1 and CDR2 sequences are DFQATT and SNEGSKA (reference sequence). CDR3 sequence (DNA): TGCAGTGCTCAGACAGGGAGGATGAATTCACCCCTCCACTTT. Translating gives CSAQTGRMNSPLHF.

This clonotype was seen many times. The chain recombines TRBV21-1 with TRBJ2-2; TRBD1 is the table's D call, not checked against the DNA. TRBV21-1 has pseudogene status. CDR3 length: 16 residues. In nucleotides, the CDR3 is TGTGCCAGTCCGCAACCGGGACAGACGAACACCGGGGAGCTGTTTTTT. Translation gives CASPQPGQTNTGELFF.

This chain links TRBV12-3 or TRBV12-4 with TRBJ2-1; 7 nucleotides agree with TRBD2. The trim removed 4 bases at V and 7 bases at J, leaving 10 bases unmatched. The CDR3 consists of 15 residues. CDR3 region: CASSSRVGGGNEQFF. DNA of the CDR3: TGTGCCAGCAGTTCCAGGGTAGGCGGGGGTAATGAGCAGTTCTTC.

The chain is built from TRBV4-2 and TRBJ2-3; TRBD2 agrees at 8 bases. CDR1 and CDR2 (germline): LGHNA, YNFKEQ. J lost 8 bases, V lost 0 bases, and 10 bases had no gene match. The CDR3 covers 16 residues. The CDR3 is CASSQDLSSGSSTQYF. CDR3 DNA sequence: TGTGCCAGCAGCCAAGATCTAAGCAGCGGGAGTAGTACGCAGTATTTT.

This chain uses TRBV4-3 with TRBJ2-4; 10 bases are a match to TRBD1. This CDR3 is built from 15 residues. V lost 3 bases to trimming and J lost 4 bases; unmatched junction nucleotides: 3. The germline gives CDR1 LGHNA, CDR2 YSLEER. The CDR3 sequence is CASSQEDRGKNIQYF. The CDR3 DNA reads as TGCGCCAGCAGCCAGGAGGACAGGGGGAAAAACATTCAGTACTTC.

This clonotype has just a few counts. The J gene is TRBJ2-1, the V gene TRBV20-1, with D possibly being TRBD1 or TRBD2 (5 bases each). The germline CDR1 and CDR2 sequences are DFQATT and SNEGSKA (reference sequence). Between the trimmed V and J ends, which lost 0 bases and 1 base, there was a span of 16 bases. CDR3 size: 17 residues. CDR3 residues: CSARDIQGPISYNEQFF. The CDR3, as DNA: TGCAGTGCTAGAGATATCCAGGGACCTATTTCCTACAATGAGCAGTTCTTC.

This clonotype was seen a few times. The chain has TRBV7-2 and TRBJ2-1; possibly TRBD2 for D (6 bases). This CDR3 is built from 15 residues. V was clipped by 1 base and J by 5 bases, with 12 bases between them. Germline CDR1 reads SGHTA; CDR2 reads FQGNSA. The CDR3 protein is CASSLVGGENNEQFF. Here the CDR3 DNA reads TGTGCCAGCAGCTTAGTGGGCGGGGAAAACAATGAGCAGTTCTTC.

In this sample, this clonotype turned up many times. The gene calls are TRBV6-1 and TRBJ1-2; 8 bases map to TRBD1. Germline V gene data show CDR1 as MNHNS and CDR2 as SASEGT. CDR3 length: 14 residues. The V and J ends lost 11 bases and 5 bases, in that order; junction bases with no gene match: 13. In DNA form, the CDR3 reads TGTGCCGCCAGGGGGCGCGGGGATAATTATGGCTACACCTTC. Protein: CAARGRGDNYGYTF.

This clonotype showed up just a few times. The CDR3 nucleotides read TGCAGTGCTAGAGATCCGGGCAGGGGTCTGAATGAGCAGTTCTTC. Its protein product is CSARDPGRGLNEQFF. V usage is TRBV20-1 and J usage is TRBJ2-1; possibly TRBD1 for D (6 bases). This CDR3 contains 15 residues. V lost 0 bases and J 7 bases, leaving 16 bases between the germline ends. Per the germline V gene, CDR1 is DFQATT and CDR2 is SNEGSKA (reference sequence).

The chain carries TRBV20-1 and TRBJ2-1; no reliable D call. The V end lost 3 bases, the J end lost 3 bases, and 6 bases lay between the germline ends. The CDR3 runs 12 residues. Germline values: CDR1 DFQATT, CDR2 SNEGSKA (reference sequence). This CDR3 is CSASSVYNEQFF. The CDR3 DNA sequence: TGCAGTGCTAGTTCCGTCTACAATGAGCAGTTCTTC.

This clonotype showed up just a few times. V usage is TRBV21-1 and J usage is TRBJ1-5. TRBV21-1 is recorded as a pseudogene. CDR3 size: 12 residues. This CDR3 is CASRGRRQPQHF. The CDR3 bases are TGTGCCAGTAGGGGACGGCGTCAGCCCCAGCATTTT.

CDR3 in amino acids: CSAPLGDYSYEQYF. The CDR3 nucleotides read TGCAGTGCTCCCTTGGGGGACTATTCATACGAGCAGTACTTC. V and J are TRBV20-1 and TRBJ2-7, with 7 nucleotides matching TRBD2. Germline V gives CDR1 DFQATT, CDR2 SNEGSKA (reference sequence). This CDR3 region has 14 residues. Germline trimming cut 5 bases from V and 4 bases from J; bases unmatched to any gene: 11.

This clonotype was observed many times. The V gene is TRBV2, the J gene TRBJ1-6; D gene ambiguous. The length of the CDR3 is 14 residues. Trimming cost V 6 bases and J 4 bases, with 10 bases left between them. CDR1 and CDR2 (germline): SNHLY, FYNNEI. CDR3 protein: CASSSGRYNSPLHF. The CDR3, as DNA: TGTGCCAGCAGCTCCGGACGGTATAATTCACCCCTCCACTTT.

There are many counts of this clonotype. The CDR3 region has the DNA TGTGCCAGCAGTTACTCAGGGGGGCAAGAGACCCAGTACTTC. This codes for CASSYSGGQETQYF. The chain couples TRBV6-5 to TRBJ2-5; D may match TRBD1 or TRBD2 (6 bases each). The CDR3 runs to 14 residues. Germline values: CDR1 MNHEY, CDR2 SVGAGI. V was cut by 0 bases and J by 2 bases, with 7 bases left in between.

Here the CDR3 reads CASSFNAGAYGEQYF. CDR3 DNA: TGTGCCAGCAGTTTCAATGCGGGAGCATATGGCGAGCAGTACTTC. This chain links TRBV27 with TRBJ2-7, with 7 bases lining up with TRBD2. CDR3 size: 15 residues. Germline values: CDR1 MNHEY, CDR2 SMNVEV (reference sequence). J gave up 6 bases and V 3 bases, and 11 bases lay outside the gene matches.

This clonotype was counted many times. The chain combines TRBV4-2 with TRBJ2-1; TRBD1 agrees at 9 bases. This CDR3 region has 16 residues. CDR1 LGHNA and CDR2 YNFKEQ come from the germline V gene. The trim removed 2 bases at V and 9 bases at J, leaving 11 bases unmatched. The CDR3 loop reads CASSQNWGQGTGEQFF. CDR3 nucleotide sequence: TGTGCCAGCAGCCAAAATTGGGGACAGGGAACCGGTGAGCAGTTCTTC.

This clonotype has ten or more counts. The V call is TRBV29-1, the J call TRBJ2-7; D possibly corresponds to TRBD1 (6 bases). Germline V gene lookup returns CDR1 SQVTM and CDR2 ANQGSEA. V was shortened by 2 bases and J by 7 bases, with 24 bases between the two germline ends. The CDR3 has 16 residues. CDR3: CSVEQPTGTSGGEQYF. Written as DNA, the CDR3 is TGCAGCGTTGAACAACCGACCGGGACATCGGGCGGGGAGCAGTACTTC.

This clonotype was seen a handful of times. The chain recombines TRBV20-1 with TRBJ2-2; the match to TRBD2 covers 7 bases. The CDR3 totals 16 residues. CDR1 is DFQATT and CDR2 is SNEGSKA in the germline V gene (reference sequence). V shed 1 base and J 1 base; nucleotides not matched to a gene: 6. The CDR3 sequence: CSARGFERGNTGELFF. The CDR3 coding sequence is TGCAGTGCTAGAGGATTCGAGCGGGGGAACACCGGGGAGCTGTTTTTT.

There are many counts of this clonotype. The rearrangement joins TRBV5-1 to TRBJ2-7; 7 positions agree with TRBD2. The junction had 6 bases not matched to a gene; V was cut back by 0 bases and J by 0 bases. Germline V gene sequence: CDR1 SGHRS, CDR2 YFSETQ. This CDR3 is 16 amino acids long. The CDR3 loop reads CASSLAGRGTSYEQYF. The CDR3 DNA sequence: TGCGCCAGCAGCTTGGCGGGGCGGGGGACCTCCTACGAGCAGTACTTC.

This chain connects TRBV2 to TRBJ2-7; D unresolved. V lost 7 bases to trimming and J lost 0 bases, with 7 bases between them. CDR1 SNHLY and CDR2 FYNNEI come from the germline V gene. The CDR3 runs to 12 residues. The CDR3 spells CASTAASYEQYF. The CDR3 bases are TGTGCCAGCACCGCGGCCTCCTACGAGCAGTACTTC.

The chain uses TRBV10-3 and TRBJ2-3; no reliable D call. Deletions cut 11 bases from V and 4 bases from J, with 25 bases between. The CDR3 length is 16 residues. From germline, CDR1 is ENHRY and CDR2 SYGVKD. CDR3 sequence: CAGSQVGGVGADTQYF. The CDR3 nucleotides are TGTGCCGGATCACAAGTTGGTGGGGTCGGCGCAGATACGCAGTATTTT.

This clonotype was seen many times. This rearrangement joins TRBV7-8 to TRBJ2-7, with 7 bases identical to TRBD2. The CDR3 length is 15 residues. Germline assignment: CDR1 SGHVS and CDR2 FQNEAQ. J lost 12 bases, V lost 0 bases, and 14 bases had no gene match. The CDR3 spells CASSLAGGPLTLGYF. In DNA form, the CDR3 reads TGTGCCAGCAGCTTAGCGGGAGGGCCCCTAACATTGGGGTACTTC.